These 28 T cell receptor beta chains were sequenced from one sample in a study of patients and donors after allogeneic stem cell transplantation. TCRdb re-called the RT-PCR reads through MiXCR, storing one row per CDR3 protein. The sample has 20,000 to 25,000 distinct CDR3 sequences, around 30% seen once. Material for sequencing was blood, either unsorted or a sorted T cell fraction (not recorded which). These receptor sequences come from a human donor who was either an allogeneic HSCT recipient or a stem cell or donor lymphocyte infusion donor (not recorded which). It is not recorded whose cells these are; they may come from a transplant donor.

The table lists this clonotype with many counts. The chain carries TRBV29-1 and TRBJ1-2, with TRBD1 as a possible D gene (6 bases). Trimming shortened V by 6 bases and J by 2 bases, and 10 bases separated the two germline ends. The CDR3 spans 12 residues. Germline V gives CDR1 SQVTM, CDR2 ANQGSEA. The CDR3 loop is CSVGTGNYGYTF. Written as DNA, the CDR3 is TGCAGCGTGGGAACAGGGAACTATGGCTACACCTTC.

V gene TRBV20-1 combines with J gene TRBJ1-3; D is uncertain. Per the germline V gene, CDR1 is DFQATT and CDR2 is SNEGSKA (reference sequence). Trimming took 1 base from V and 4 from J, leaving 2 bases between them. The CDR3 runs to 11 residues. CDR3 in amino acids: CSARGGNTIYF. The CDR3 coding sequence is TGCAGTGCTAGAGGAGGAAACACCATATATTTT.

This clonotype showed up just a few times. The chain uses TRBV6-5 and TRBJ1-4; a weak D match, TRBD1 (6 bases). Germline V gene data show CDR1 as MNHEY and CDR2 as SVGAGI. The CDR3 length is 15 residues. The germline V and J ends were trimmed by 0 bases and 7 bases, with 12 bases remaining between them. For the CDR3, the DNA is TGTGCCAGCAGTTACTCGGGCAGGGGCGGTGAAAAACTGTTTTTT. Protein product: CASSYSGRGGEKLFF.

The CDR3 protein is CASSGDRGREKLFF. CDR3 bases: TGTGCCAGCAGTGGCGACAGGGGGCGTGAAAAACTGTTTTTT. The V gene is TRBV12-3 or TRBV12-4, the J gene TRBJ1-4, with 10 bases fitting TRBD1. V lost 5 bases to trimming and J lost 7 bases; unmatched junction nucleotides: 4. The CDR3 has 14 residues.

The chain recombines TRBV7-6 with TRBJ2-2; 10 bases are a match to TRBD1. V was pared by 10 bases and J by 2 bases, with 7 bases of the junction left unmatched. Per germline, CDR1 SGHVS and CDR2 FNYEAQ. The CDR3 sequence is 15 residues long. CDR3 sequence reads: CATFDRGLNTGELFF. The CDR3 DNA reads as TGTGCCACCTTCGACAGGGGGCTCAACACCGGGGAGCTGTTTTTT.

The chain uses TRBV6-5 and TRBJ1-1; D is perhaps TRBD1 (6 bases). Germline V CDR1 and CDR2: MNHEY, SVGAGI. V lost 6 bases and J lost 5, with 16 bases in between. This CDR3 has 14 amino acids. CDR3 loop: CASRTQDSKTEAFF. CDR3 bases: TGTGCCAGCAGAACCCAGGACAGTAAGACTGAAGCTTTCTTT.

This CDR3 is CASSVIAGGPETQYF. For the CDR3, the DNA is TGTGCCAGCAGTGTAATAGCGGGGGGGCCGGAGACCCAGTACTTC. This chain joins TRBV12-3 or TRBV12-4 and TRBJ2-5; 11 bases line up with TRBD2. The ends lost 5 bases at V and 5 bases at J; junction bases unmatched: 7. This CDR3 contains 15 residues.

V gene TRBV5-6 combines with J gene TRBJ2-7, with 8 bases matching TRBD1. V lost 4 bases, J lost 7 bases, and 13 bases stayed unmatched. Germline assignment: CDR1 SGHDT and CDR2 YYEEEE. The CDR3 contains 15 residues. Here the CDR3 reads CASSTILDREEEQYF. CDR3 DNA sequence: TGTGCCAGCAGCACCATCCTGGACAGGGAAGAAGAGCAGTACTTC.

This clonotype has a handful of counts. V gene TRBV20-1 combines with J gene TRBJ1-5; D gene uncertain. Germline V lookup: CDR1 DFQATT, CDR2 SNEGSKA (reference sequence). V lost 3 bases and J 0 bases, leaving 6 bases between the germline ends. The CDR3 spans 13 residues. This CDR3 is CSASTRSNQPQHF. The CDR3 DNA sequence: TGCAGTGCTAGTACCCGTAGCAATCAGCCCCAGCATTTT.

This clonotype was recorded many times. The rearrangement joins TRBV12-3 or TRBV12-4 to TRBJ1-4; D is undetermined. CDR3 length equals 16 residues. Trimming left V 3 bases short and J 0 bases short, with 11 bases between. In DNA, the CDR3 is TGTGCCAGCAGTTTTTACTGGCAGGCAACTAATGAAAAACTGTTTTTT. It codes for CASSFYWQATNEKLFF.

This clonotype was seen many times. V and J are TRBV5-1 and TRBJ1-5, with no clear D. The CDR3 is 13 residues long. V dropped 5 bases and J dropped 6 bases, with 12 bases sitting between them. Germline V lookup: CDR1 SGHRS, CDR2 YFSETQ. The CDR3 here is CASREKETQPQHF. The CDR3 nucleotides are TGCGCCAGCAGGGAGAAGGAAACTCAGCCCCAGCATTTT.

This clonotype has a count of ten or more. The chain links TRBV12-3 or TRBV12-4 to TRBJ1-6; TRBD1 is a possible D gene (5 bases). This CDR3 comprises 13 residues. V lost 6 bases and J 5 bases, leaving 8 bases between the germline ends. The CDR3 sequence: CASRGPNNSPLHF. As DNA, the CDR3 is TGTGCCAGCAGGGGACCTAATAATTCACCCCTCCACTTT.

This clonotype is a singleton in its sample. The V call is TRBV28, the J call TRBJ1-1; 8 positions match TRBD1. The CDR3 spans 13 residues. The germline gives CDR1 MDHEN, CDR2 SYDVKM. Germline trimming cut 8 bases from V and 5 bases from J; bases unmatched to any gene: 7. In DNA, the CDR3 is TGTGCCAGCGTGACAGGGGTAGGGACTGAAGCTTTCTTT. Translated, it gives CASVTGVGTEAFF.

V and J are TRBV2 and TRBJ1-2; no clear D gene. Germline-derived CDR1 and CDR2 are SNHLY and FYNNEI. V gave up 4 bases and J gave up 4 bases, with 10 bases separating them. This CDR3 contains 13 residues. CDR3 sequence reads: CASSVETIYGYTF. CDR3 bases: TGTGCCAGCAGTGTTGAGACAATCTATGGCTACACCTTC.

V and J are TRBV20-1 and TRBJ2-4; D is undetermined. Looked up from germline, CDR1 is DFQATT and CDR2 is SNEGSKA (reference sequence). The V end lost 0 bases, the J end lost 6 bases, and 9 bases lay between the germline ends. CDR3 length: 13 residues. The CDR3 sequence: CSARDSGVNIQYF. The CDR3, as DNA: TGCAGTGCTAGAGACTCCGGAGTAAACATTCAGTACTTC.

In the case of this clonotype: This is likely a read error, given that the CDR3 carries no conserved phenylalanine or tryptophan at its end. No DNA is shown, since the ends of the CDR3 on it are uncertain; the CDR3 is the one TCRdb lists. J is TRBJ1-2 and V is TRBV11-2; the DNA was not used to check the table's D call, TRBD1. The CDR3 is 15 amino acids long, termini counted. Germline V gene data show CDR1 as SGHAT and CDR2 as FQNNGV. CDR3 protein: CASSLASGGNYGSTC.

CDR3 region: CASSLGLITDTQYF. For the CDR3, the DNA is TGTGCCAGCAGCTTAGGGCTAATCACAGATACGCAGTATTTT. This rearrangement joins TRBV11-2 to TRBJ2-3; no clear D. Germline values: CDR1 SGHAT, CDR2 FQNNGV. V lost 1 base and J 2 bases, leaving 7 bases between the germline ends. This CDR3 has 14 residues.

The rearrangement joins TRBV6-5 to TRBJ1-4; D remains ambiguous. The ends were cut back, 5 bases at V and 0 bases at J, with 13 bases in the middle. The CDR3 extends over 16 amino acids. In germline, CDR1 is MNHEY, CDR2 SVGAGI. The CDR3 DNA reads TGTGCCAGCAGTAGAATTTCGGGCTCAACTAATGAAAAACTGTTTTTT. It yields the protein CASSRISGSTNEKLFF.

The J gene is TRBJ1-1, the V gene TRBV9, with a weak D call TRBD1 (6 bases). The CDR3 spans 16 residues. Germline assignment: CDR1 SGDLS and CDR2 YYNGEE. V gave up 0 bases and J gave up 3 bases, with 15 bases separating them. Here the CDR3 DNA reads TGTGCCAGCAGCGTAGGCGAGGGACAATGGGACACTGAAGCTTTCTTT. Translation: CASSVGEGQWDTEAFF.

In nucleotides, the CDR3 is TGCAGTGCCAGATGGGGAGGCTACACCTTC. Protein sequence: CSARWGGYTF. The chain carries TRBV20-1 and TRBJ1-2; D is undetermined. V shed 6 bases and J shed 8 bases, with 10 bases lying between them. The CDR3 consists of 10 residues. CDR1 and CDR2 (germline): DFQATT, SNEGSKA (reference sequence).

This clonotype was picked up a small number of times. In DNA, the CDR3 is TGTGCCACCAGTGACCCAAATCAGCCCCAGCATTTT. Translating it yields CATSDPNQPQHF. The V and J genes are TRBV24-1 and TRBJ1-5; D unclear. With 4 bases removed from V and 4 bases from J, the gap between germline ends came to 4 bases. This CDR3 contains 12 residues. CDR1 and CDR2 (germline): KGHDR, SFDVKD.

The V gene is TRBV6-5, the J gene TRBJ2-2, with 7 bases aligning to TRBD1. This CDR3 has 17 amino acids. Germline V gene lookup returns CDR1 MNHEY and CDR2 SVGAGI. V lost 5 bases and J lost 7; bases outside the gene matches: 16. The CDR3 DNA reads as TGTGCCAGCAGTCCAGAGCCCTCAGGGGGATGGGACGGGGAGCTGTTTTTT. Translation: CASSPEPSGGWDGELFF.

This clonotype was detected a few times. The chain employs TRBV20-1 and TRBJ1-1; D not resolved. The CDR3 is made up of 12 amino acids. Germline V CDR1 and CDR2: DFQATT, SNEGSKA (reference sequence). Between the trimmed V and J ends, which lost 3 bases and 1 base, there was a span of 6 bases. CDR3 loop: CSASWENTEAFF. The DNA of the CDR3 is TGCAGTGCTAGTTGGGAGAACACTGAAGCTTTCTTT.

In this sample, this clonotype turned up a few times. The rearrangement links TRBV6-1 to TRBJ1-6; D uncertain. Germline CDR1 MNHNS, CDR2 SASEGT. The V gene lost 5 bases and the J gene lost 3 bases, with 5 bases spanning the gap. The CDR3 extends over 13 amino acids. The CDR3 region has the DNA TGTGCCAGCAGTTCGAACTATAATTCACCCCTCCACTTT. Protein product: CASSSNYNSPLHF.

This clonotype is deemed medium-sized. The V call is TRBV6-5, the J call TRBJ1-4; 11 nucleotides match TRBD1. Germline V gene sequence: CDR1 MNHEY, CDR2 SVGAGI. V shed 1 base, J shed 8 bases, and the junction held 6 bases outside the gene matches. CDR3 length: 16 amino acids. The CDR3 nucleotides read TGTGCCAGCAGTTACTACGACGGGACAGGGGGAGAAAAACTGTTTTTT. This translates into CASSYYDGTGGEKLFF.

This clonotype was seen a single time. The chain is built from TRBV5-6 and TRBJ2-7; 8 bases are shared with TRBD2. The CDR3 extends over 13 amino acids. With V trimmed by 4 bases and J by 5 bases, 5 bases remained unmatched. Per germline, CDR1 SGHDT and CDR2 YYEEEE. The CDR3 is CASSLISGDEQYV. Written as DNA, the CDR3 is TGTGCCAGCAGCCTGATTAGCGGGGACGAGCAGTACGTC.

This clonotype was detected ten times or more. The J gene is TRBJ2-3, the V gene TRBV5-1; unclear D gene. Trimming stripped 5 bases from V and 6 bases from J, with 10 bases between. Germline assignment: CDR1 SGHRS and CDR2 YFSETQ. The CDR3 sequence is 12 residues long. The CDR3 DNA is TGCGCCAGCAGTGAGCAGAAGGATACGCAGTATTTT. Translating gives CASSEQKDTQYF.

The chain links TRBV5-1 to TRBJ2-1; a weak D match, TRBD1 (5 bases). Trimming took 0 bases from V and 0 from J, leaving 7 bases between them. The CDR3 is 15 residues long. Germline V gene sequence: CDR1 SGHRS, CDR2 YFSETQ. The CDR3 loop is CASSLGQSSYNEQFF. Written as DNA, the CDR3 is TGCGCCAGCAGCTTGGGACAGAGCTCCTACAATGAGCAGTTCTTC. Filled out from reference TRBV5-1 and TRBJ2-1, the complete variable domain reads KAGVTQTPRYLIKTRGQQVTLSCSPISGHRSVSWYQQTPGQGLQFLFEYFSETQRNKGNFPGRFSGRQFSNSRSEMNVSTLELGDSALYLCASSLGQSSYNEQFFGPGTRLTVL.